The sequence of this T cell receptor (beta chain) was determined in a study of blood T cell repertoires in COVID-19. Overall study: Specimens from acute and convalescent COVID-19 originated in the United States, Italy and Spain.

Authors' data handling: By means of reference gene primer amplification, nucleated cell counts were estimated. This table comes from immunoSEQ multiplex PCR, and its TCRdb copy is limited to in-frame clones, with some not included. V and J calls and clone size are copied from that table; D and trimming were computed from the DNA. Of nearly 350,000 clones in the sample, approximately 87% were seen once. The receptor was derived from a woman between 50 and 59 years old with COVID-19, enrolled during active disease. Sequenced input: peripheral blood.

This chain's CDR3 is CASSWAGANVLTF. The CDR3 bases are TGTGCCAGCAGTTGGGCCGGGGCCAACGTCCTGACTTTC. The rearrangement joins TRBV27 to TRBJ2-6; no definite D call. The V end lost 4 bases, the J end lost 4 bases, and 5 bases lay between the germline ends. Germline lookup yields CDR1 MNHEY and CDR2 SMNVEV (reference sequence). The CDR3 loop spans 13 amino acids. Supplemented by reference TRBV27 and TRBJ2-6, the full variable domain reads EAQVTQNPRYLITVTGKKLTVTCSQNMNHEYMSWYRQDPGLGLRQIYYSMNVEVTDKGDVPEGYKVSRKEKRNFPLILESPSPNQTSLYFCASSWAGANVLTFGAGSRLTVL.